This T cell receptor beta chain was obtained from a study of blood T cells in healthy people across ages. A second PCR, run for about 7 to 11 cycles, used a sample-barcoded 5' primer plus a J-beta primer mix. TCRdb used MiXCR to reprocess the 5' RACE reads, holding one entry per CDR3 protein. The data show around 700,000 distinct CDR3 sequences, roughly 25% seen once. The CDR3 sequence is 14 residues long. The V segment lost 3 bases and the J segment 7 bases; nucleotides outside the gene matches: 3. The germline gives CDR1 SQVTM, CDR2 ANQGSEA. This sample also belongs to another study, concerning T cells of mothers and their children. Per that study: Second-PCR amplification with M1S added sample barcodes and 2-4 random nucleotides.

This chain links TRBV29-1 with TRBJ2-1, with TRBD2 matching over 13 bases. The specimen was blood. The receptor comes from a boy between 10 and 17 years old in good health. Here the CDR3 reads CSVERTSGRNEQFF. Written as DNA, the CDR3 is TGCAGCGTTGAGAGGACTAGCGGGAGAAATGAGCAGTTCTTC.